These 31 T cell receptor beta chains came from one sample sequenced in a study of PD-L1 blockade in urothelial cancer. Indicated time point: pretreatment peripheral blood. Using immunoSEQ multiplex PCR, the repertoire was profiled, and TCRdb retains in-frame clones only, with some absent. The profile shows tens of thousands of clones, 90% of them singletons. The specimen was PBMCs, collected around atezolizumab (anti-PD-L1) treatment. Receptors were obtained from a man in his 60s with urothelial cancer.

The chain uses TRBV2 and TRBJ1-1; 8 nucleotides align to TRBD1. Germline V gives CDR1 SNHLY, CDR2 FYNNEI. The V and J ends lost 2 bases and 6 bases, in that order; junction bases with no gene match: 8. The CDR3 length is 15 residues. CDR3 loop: CASSEPGQVNPEAFF. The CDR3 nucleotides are TGTGCCAGCAGTGAACCGGGACAGGTTAACCCTGAAGCTTTCTTT.

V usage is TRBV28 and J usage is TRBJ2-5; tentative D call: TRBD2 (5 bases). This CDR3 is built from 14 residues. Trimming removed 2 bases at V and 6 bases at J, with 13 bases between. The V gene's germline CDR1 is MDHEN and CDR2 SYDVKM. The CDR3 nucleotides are TGTGCCAGCAGTTTAGTGGGAGTGTTGAAGACCCAGTACTTC. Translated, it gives CASSLVGVLKTQYF.

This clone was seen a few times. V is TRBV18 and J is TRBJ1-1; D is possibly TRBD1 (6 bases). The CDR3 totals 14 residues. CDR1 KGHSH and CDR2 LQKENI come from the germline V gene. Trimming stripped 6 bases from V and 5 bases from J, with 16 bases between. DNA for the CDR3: TGTGCCAGCTCTGGGGGGGGCGCGGGAACTGAAGCTTTCTTT. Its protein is CASSGGGAGTEAFF.

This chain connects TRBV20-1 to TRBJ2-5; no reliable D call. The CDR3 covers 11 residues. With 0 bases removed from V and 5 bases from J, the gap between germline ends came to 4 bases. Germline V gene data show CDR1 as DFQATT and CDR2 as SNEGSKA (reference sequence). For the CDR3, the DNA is TGCAGTGCTAGAGATCGGGAGACCCAGTACTTC. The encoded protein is CSARDRETQYF.

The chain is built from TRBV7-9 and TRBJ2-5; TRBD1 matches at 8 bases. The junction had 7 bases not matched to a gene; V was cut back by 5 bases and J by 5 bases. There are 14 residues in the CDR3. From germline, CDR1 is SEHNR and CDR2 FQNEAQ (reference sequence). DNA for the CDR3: TGTGCCAGCAGCCCACGGACAGGGATTGAGACCCAGTACTTC. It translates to CASSPRTGIETQYF.

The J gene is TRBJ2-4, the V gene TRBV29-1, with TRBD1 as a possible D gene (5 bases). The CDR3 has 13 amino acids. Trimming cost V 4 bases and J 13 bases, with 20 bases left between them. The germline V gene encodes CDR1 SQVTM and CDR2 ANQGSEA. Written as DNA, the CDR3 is TGCAGCGTTGGCGTTCAGACAGCCTCGGCACAGTACTTC. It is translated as CSVGVQTASAQYF.

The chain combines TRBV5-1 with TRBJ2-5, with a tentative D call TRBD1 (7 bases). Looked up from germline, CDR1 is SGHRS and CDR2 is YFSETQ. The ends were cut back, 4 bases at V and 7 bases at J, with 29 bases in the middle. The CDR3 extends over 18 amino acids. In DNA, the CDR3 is TGCGCCAGCAGCGGAGGGACAGCCGCTGAACAAAAAATAGGGACCCAGTACTTC. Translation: CASSGGTAAEQKIGTQYF.

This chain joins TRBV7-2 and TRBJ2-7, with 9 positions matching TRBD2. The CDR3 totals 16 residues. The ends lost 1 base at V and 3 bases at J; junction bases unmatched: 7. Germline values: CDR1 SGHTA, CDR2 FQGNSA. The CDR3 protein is CASSLGYASGVYEQYF. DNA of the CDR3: TGTGCCAGCAGCTTAGGTTATGCTAGCGGGGTCTACGAGCAGTACTTC. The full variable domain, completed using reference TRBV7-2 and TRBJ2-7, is GAGVSQSPSNKVTEKGKDVELRCDPISGHTALYWYRQSLGQGLEFLIYFQGNSAPDKSGLPSDRFSAERTGGSVSTLTIQRTQQEDSAVYLCASSLGYASGVYEQYFGPGTRLTVT.

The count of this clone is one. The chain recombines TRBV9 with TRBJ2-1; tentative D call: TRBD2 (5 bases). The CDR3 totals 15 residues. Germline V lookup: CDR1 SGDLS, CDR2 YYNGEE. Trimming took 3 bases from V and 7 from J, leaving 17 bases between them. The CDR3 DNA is TGTGCCAGCAGCGCCTACCACCGGAGGAAGAATGAGCAGTTCTTC. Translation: CASSAYHRRKNEQFF.

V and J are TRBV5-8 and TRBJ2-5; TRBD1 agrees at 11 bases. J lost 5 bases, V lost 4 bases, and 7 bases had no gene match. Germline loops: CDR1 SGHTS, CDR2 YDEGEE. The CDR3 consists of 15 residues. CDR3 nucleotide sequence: TGTGCCAGCAGCCAGGGGACAGGGGGTGGGGAGACCCAGTACTTC. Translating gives CASSQGTGGGETQYF.

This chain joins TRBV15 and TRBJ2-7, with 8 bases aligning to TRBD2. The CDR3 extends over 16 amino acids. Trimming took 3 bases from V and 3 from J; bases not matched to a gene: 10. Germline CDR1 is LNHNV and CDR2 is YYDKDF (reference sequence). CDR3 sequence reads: CATSSTIAGIFYEQYF. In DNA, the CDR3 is TGTGCCACCAGCAGTACGATAGCGGGGATCTTCTACGAGCAGTACTTC.

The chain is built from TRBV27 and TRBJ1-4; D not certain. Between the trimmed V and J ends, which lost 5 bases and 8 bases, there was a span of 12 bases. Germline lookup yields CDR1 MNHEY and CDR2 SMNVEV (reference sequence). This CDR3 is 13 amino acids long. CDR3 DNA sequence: TGTGCCAGCAGTAGGAGCCATGGAGAAAAACTGTTTTTT. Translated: CASSRSHGEKLFF.

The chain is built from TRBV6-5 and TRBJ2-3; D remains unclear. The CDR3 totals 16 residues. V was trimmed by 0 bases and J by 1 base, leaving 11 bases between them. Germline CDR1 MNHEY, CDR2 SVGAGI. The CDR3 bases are TGTGCCAGCAGTTACTCGTCCAGAGGTGGCACAGATACGCAGTATTTT. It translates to CASSYSSRGGTDTQYF.

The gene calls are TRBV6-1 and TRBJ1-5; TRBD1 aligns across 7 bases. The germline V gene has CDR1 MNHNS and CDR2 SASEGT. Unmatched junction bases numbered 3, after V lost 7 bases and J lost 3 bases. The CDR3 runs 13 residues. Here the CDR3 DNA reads TGTGCCAGCAACAGGGGCGTCAATCAGCCCCAGCATTTT. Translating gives CASNRGVNQPQHF.

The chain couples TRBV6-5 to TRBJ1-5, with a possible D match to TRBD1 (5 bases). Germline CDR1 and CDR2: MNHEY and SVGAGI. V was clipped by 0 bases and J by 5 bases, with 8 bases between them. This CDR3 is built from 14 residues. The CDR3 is CASSYSTDHQPQHF. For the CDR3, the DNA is TGTGCCAGCAGTTACTCGACAGACCATCAGCCCCAGCATTTT.

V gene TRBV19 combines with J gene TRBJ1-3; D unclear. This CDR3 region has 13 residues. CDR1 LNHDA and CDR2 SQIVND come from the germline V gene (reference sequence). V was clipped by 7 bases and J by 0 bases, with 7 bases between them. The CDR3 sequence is CASTYASGNTIYF. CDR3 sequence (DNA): TGTGCCAGTACCTACGCCTCTGGAAACACCATATATTTT.

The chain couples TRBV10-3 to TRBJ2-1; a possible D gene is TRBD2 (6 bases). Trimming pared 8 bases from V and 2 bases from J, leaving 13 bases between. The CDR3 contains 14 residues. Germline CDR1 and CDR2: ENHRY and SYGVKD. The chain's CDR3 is CAILNGSTYNEQFF. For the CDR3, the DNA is TGTGCCATCCTGAACGGGAGCACCTACAATGAGCAGTTCTTC.

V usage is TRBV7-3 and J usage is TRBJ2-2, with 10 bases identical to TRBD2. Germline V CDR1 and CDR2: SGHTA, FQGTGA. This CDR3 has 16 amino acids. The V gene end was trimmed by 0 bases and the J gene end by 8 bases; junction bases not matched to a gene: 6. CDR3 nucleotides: TGTGCCAGCAGCTTAACGCAGCGGGGGGGCCCGGGGGAGCTGTTTTTT. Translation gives CASSLTQRGGPGELFF.

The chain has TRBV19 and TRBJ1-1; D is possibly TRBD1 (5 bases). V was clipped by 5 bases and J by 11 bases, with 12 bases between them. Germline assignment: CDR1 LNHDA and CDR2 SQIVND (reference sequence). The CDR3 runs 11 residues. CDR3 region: CASSVLNRAFF. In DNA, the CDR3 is TGTGCCAGTAGTGTCCTAAACAGGGCTTTCTTT.

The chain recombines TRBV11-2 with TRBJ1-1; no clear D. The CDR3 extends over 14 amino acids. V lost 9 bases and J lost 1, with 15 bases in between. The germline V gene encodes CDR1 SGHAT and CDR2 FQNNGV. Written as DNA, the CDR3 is TGTGCCAGTAAGGTTTGGCGGGAGAACACTGAAGCTTTCTTT. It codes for CASKVWRENTEAFF.

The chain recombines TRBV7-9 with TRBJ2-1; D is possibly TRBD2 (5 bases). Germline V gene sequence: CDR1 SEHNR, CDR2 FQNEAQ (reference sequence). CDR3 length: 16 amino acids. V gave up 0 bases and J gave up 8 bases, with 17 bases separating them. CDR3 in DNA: TGTGCCAGCAGCTTAGCGCTTGGGAGAGAGGTCCATGAGCAGTTCTTC. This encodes CASSLALGREVHEQFF.

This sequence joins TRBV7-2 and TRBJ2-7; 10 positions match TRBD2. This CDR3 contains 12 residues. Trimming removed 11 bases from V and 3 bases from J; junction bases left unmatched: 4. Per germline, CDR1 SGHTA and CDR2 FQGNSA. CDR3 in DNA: TGTGCCGTTAGCGGGGGGAACTACGAGCAGTACTTC. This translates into CAVSGGNYEQYF.

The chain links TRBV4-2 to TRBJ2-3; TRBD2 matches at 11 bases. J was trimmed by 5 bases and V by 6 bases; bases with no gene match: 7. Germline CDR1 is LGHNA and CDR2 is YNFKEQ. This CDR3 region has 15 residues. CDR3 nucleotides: TGTGCCAGCAGTGAAATTAGCGGGGGGGTAGATACGCAGTATTTT. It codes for CASSEISGGVDTQYF.

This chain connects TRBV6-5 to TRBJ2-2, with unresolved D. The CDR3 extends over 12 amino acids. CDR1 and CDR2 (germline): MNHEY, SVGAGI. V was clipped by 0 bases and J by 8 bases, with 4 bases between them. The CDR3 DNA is TGTGCCAGCAGTTACTCCGTAGGGGAGCTGTTTTTT. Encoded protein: CASSYSVGELFF.

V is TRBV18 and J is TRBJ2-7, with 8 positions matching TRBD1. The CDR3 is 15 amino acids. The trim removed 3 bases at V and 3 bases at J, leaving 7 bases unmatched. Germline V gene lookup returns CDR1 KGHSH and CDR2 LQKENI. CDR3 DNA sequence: TGTGCCAGCTCACCCGGACAGGGCACACTCTACGAGCAGTACTTC. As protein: CASSPGQGTLYEQYF.

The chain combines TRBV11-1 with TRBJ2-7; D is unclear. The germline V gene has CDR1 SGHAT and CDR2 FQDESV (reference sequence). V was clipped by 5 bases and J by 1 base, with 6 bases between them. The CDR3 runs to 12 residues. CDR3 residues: CASSQSSYEQYF. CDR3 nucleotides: TGTGCCAGCAGCCAGTCTTCCTACGAGCAGTACTTC.

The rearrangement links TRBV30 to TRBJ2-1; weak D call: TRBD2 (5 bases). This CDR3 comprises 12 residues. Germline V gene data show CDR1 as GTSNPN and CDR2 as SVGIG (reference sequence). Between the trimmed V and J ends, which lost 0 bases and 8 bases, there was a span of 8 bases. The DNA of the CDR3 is TGTGCCTGGAGTGTATTGGGAGATGAGCAGTTCTTC. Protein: CAWSVLGDEQFF.

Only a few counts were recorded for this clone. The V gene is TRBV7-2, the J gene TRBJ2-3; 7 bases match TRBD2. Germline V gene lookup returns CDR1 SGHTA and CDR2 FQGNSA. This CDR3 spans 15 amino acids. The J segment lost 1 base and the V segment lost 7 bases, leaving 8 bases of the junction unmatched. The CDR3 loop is CASILRGGGTDTQYF. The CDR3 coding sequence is TGTGCCAGCATCCTACGCGGGGGAGGCACAGATACGCAGTATTTT. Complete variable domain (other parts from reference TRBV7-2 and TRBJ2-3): GAGVSQSPSNKVTEKGKDVELRCDPISGHTALYWYRQSLGQGLEFLIYFQGNSAPDKSGLPSDRFSAERTGGSVSTLTIQRTQQEDSAVYLCASILRGGGTDTQYFGPGTRLTVL.

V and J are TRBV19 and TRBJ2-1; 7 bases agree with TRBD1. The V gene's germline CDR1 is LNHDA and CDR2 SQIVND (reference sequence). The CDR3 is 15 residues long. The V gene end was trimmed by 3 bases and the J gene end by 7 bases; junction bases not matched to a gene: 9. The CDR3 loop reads CASSIRDSPLNEQFF. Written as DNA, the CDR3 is TGTGCCAGTAGTATCCGGGACAGTCCGCTTAATGAGCAGTTCTTC.

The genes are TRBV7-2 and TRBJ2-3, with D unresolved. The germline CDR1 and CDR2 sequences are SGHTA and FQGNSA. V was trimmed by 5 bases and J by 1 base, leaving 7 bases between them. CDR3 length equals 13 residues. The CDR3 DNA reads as TGTGCCAGCAGCGCCGTAGGCACAGATACGCAGTATTTT. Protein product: CASSAVGTDTQYF. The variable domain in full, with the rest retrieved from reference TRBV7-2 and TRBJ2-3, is GAGVSQSPSNKVTEKGKDVELRCDPISGHTALYWYRQSLGQGLEFLIYFQGNSAPDKSGLPSDRFSAERTGGSVSTLTIQRTQQEDSAVYLCASSAVGTDTQYFGPGTRLTVL.

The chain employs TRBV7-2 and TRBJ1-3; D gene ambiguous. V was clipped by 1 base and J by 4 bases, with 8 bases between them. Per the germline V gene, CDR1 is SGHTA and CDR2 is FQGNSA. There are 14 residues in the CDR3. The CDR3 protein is CASSLEQEGNTIYF. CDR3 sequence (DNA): TGTGCCAGCAGCTTAGAGCAGGAAGGAAACACCATATATTTT.